The rows below give T cell receptor beta chains drawn from one sample of a study. TCRdb's table, derived via immunoSEQ multiplex PCR, lists solely in-frame clones and lacks some. The data hold around 54,000 clones, with over 85% observed a single time. Sequencing was done on a sample of PBMCs. Source of these receptors: a man in his forties with rheumatoid arthritis. CDR3s include the opening cysteine and the closing phenylalanine or tryptophan. Each record gives: J gene, V gene, CDR3 protein.

>TRBJ1-1|TRBV2
CASRAGLNTEAFF
>TRBJ1-5|TRBV6-2/TRBV6-3
CASSYHPTGINQPQHF
>TRBJ1-5|TRBV10-3
CAISESSRGNQPQHF
>TRBJ2-1|TRBV5-4
CASSPGLAGRSEQFF
>TRBJ2-1|TRBV4-2
CASSPTTSYEQFF
>TRBJ2-3|TRBV28
CASSPPSGPGTDTQYF
>TRBJ2-1|TRBV5-4
CASSFLAGEGLYNEQFF
>TRBJ2-7|TRBV6-4
CASSRTSSSYEQYF
>TRBJ2-1|TRBV11-3
CASSLGGYNEQFF
>TRBJ2-7|TRBV27
CASSFSSPFYEQYF
>TRBJ2-3|TRBV30
CATPRAKGTDTQYF
>TRBJ1-1|TRBV10-3
CAIRYKTDNTEAFF
>TRBJ1-1|TRBV5-4
CASSSDGQLNTEAFF
>TRBJ1-1|TRBV5-4
CASSRDRNTEAFF
>TRBJ2-5|TRBV5-5
CASSGTGGFETQYF
>TRBJ2-3|TRBV6-4
CASSEDRGDTQYF
>TRBJ1-6|TRBV7-2
CASSLTDLSYNSPLHF
>TRBJ2-1|TRBV28
CASSPRYNEQFF
>TRBJ2-7|TRBV5-1
CASSLVGGQNYEQYF
>TRBJ1-5|TRBV6-2/TRBV6-3
CASSYPGREGYQPQHF
>TRBJ2-7|TRBV28
CASSPSYYEQYF
>TRBJ2-4|TRBV5-1
CASSLLQGENIQYF
>TRBJ2-7|TRBV30
CAWSARLHYEQYF
>TRBJ1-1|TRBV20-1
CSARDLGEAFF
>TRBJ2-3|TRBV12-3/TRBV12-4
CASSPGTDTQYF
>TRBJ1-1|TRBV6-5
CASSTGGPPTEAFF
>TRBJ2-3|TRBV23-1
CASRHRELASTQYF
>TRBJ2-7|TRBV6-4
CASKQTVLPYEQYF
>TRBJ1-2|TRBV6-1
CASSERQGSYGYTF
>TRBJ2-5|TRBV3-1/TRBV3-2
CASERGETQYF
>TRBJ2-2|TRBV24-1
CATSEGGQGNTGELFF
>TRBJ1-2|TRBV7-8
CASSSRDNYGYTF
>TRBJ1-4|TRBV4-2
CASSQDGPATNEKLFF
>TRBJ1-1|TRBV12-5
CASGLASMNTEAFF
>TRBJ1-1|TRBV18
CASCPPPGGGTEAFF
>TRBJ2-5|TRBV7-7
CASSLAGAQETQYF
>TRBJ2-7|TRBV7-9
CASSQPGYYEQYF
>TRBJ1-5|TRBV6-5
CASTQTGYSNQPQHF
>TRBJ1-4|TRBV6-5
CASSLISNEKLFF
>TRBJ2-5|TRBV5-5
CASSTLAGGETQYF
>TRBJ2-6|TRBV6-2/TRBV6-3
CASSPRVPGANVLTF
>TRBJ1-2|TRBV7-3
CASSAQGGHGYTF
>TRBJ2-1|TRBV5-8
CASSPARGAQFF
>TRBJ1-5|TRBV4-1
CASSQQGGGQPQHF
>TRBJ2-5|TRBV14
CASSQGFQETQYF
>TRBJ2-4|TRBV19
CASTQDRGNIQYF
>TRBJ2-7|TRBV7-6
CASSSSSQEQYF
>TRBJ1-2|TRBV30
CAWILWTGSLYGYTF
>TRBJ2-7|TRBV29-1
CSGRRTGGSYEQYF
>TRBJ2-1|TRBV11-2
CASSLDLVRGYEQFF
>TRBJ1-1|TRBV7-2
CASTAGPVNTEAFF
>TRBJ2-7|TRBV30
CAWRLGGPTYEQYF
>TRBJ1-2|TRBV7-2
CASSYSGTGGAGYTF
>TRBJ2-5|TRBV29-1
CSVEPSGSLKETQYF
>TRBJ1-4|TRBV7-2
CASRFGTGSEKLFF
>TRBJ1-6|TRBV7-2
CASSLDLSPLHF
>TRBJ1-2|TRBV6-5
CASSYSYPVEGYTF
>TRBJ1-5|TRBV6-5
CASSYQYSNQPQHF
>TRBJ2-3|TRBV19
CASSRPQETDTQYF
>TRBJ2-3|TRBV28
CASPPTSASTDTQYF